The present entry profiles one T cell receptor (beta chain) with its context. The data were obtained in a study of T cell responses to AZD1222 COVID-19 vaccine. About the research overall: Pooled samples include second doses given at about 4 or 12 weeks.

Germline V gene data show CDR1 as SQVTM and CDR2 as ANQGSEA. This CDR3 region has 13 residues. Trimming at V came to 6 bases and at J to 7 bases, leaving 4 bases not matched to a gene. Repertoires were generated with immunoSEQ multiplex PCR, while TCRdb's copy carries only in-frame clones and drops some. The data contain some 55,000 clones, roughly 90% of them singletons. The chain employs TRBV29-1 and TRBJ2-7, with 15 positions matching TRBD2. The sequence was obtained from an adult in good health. The sample here was peripheral blood, taken on day 0 of AZD1222 vaccination. CDR3 amino acids: CSVTGLAGGEQYF. The CDR3 coding sequence is TGCAGCGTCACGGGACTAGCGGGAGGAGAGCAGTACTTC.